Listed below are T cell receptor beta chains from one sample, sequenced in a study of human CD8 memory T cell subsets. After re-calling the 5' RACE reads, TCRdb lists one entry per CDR3 protein, DNA absent. The specimen's table records roughly 11,000 distinct CDR3 sequences. Sequenced sample: CD8+ T cells from PBMCs. These receptors all come from a human donor in good health. The CDR3 runs from the conserved cysteine through the conserved F or W. Rows may omit the clone size; those that give it use once, few, many or a size class.

j_call: TRBJ2-7; v_call: TRBV20-1; clone_size: NA; cdr3_aa: CSAPIASLNYEQYF
j_call: TRBJ2-3; v_call: TRBV27; clone_size: NA; cdr3_aa: CASSFAASGATDTQYF
j_call: TRBJ2-1; v_call: TRBV7-9; clone_size: medium-sized; cdr3_aa: CASTPVGRAYNEQFF
j_call: TRBJ2-7; v_call: TRBV4-2; clone_size: NA; cdr3_aa: CASSQVGDTSYEQYF
j_call: TRBJ2-7; v_call: TRBV12-3/TRBV12-4; clone_size: NA; cdr3_aa: CASSSPERTYEQYF
j_call: TRBJ1-2; v_call: TRBV7-9; clone_size: NA; cdr3_aa: CASSLVEYRNYGYTF
j_call: TRBJ2-7; v_call: TRBV2; clone_size: NA; cdr3_aa: CASSEAKSLTYEQYF
j_call: TRBJ1-3; v_call: TRBV29-1; clone_size: medium-sized; cdr3_aa: CSCGGGDSGNTIYF
j_call: TRBJ2-1; v_call: TRBV24-1; clone_size: NA; cdr3_aa: CATSELAGSYNEQFF
j_call: TRBJ2-3; v_call: TRBV10-3; clone_size: NA; cdr3_aa: CAISDRGTTDTQYF
j_call: TRBJ1-2; v_call: TRBV15; clone_size: NA; cdr3_aa: CATSRDVTGSYGYTF
j_call: TRBJ2-1; v_call: TRBV18; clone_size: NA; cdr3_aa: CASSRWTSGNEQFF
j_call: TRBJ2-3; v_call: TRBV20-1; clone_size: NA; cdr3_aa: CSASKWPRSDTQYF
j_call: TRBJ2-1; v_call: TRBV6-5; clone_size: NA; cdr3_aa: CASSRDNYNEQFF
j_call: TRBJ2-2; v_call: TRBV15; clone_size: NA; cdr3_aa: CATSSFAGGPGELFF
j_call: TRBJ2-1; v_call: TRBV7-2; clone_size: medium-sized; cdr3_aa: CASSEIRTYYNEQFF
j_call: TRBJ2-7; v_call: TRBV12-3/TRBV12-4; clone_size: medium-sized; cdr3_aa: CASSSTIRDEQYF
j_call: TRBJ2-3; v_call: TRBV12-3/TRBV12-4; clone_size: NA; cdr3_aa: CASGSPVDTDTQYF
j_call: TRBJ1-1; v_call: TRBV27; clone_size: NA; cdr3_aa: CASRGGGNTEAFF
j_call: TRBJ2-2; v_call: TRBV6-2/TRBV6-3; clone_size: NA; cdr3_aa: CAGEDANTGELFF
j_call: TRBJ2-1; v_call: TRBV11-3; clone_size: NA; cdr3_aa: CASSPPTSGRAEQFF
j_call: TRBJ2-3; v_call: TRBV29-1; clone_size: medium-sized; cdr3_aa: CSGSSGSTDTQYF
j_call: TRBJ2-7; v_call: TRBV10-2; clone_size: NA; cdr3_aa: CASSETSEKYEQYF
j_call: TRBJ2-1; v_call: TRBV28; clone_size: NA; cdr3_aa: CASSSSTSGGPPYNEQFF
j_call: TRBJ2-7; v_call: TRBV10-3; clone_size: NA; cdr3_aa: CAISAPTSGGSSYEQYF
j_call: TRBJ2-1; v_call: TRBV29-1; clone_size: NA; cdr3_aa: CSVEGLAGRSYNEQFF
j_call: TRBJ2-5; v_call: TRBV6-4; clone_size: NA; cdr3_aa: CASSDLKDSFQETQYF
j_call: TRBJ1-2; v_call: TRBV2; clone_size: NA; cdr3_aa: CASNPGIYGYTF
j_call: TRBJ2-2; v_call: TRBV4-2; clone_size: NA; cdr3_aa: CASSLGTGDATGELFF
j_call: TRBJ1-3; v_call: TRBV5-6; clone_size: NA; cdr3_aa: CASTLTYSGNTIYF
j_call: TRBJ2-1; v_call: TRBV10-2; clone_size: NA; cdr3_aa: CASSLTGPGNEQFF
j_call: TRBJ2-1; v_call: TRBV10-3; clone_size: NA; cdr3_aa: CAIRTETYNEQFF
j_call: TRBJ1-1; v_call: TRBV7-6; clone_size: medium-sized; cdr3_aa: CASSLDPQGRNTEAFF
j_call: TRBJ2-7; v_call: TRBV7-9; clone_size: NA; cdr3_aa: CASSPGLSLYEQYF
j_call: TRBJ2-5; v_call: TRBV18; clone_size: NA; cdr3_aa: CASSLSDRGIVETQYF
j_call: TRBJ2-5; v_call: TRBV7-9; clone_size: NA; cdr3_aa: CASSLDNQETQYF
j_call: TRBJ2-2; v_call: TRBV9; clone_size: NA; cdr3_aa: CASSVPFGTGEPNTGELFF
j_call: TRBJ2-3; v_call: TRBV20-1; clone_size: NA; cdr3_aa: CSARQRPVPTDTQYF
j_call: TRBJ1-2; v_call: TRBV5-4; clone_size: NA; cdr3_aa: CASSLYSRSYTF
j_call: TRBJ1-2; v_call: TRBV12-3/TRBV12-4; clone_size: NA; cdr3_aa: CASSFTPGAHYGYTF
j_call: TRBJ2-7; v_call: TRBV4-3; clone_size: NA; cdr3_aa: CASSQGLSEGTYEQYF
j_call: TRBJ2-1; v_call: TRBV4-1; clone_size: NA; cdr3_aa: CASSQAPLLGGNEQFF